A single T cell receptor (beta chain) is shown here with its context. Its antigen is unknown. With 6 bases clipped from V and 3 bases from J, the junction kept 8 bases outside the gene matches. The CDR3 covers 16 residues. Germline lookup yields CDR1 KGHSH and CDR2 LQKENI. TCRdb keeps only in-frame clones here, not all; method: immunoSEQ multiplex PCR. The data contain 70,000 to 90,000 clones, roughly 84% of them singletons. The sample is drawn from a study of T cell responses to AZD1222 COVID-19 vaccine. Overall study results and limits: Repertoire samples came only from after the peak T cell response. Two AZD1222 administrations were followed by greater Spike-specific TCR breadth and depth.

Second-dose recipients at about 4 or about 12 weeks were treated as one pooled group. This material consisted of peripheral blood, taken 28 days after the second AZD1222 dose. The TCR was taken from an adult who received the AZD1222 COVID-19 vaccine. The gene calls are TRBV18 and TRBJ1-6; 7 bases agree with TRBD1. As DNA, the CDR3 is TGTGCCAGCTCCAGGGGGACAGATTTCTATAATTCACCCCTCCACTTT. The encoded protein is CASSRGTDFYNSPLHF.